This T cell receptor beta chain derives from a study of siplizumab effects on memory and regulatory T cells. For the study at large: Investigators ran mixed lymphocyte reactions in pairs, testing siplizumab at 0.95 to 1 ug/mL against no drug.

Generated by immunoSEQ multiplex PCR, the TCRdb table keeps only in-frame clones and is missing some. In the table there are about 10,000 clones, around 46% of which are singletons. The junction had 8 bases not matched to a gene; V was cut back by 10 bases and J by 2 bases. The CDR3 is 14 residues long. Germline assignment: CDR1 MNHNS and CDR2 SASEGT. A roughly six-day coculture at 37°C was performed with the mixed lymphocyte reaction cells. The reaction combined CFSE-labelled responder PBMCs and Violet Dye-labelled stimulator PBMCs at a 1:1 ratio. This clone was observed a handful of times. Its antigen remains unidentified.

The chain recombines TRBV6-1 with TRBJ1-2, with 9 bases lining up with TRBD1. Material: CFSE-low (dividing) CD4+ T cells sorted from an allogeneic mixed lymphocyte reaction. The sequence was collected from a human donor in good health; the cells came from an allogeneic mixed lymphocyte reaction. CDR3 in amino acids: CAIDRDRANYGYTF. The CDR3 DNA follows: TGTGCCATCGATAGGGACAGGGCAAACTATGGCTACACCTTC.